The sequence of this T cell receptor (beta chain) was determined in a study of blood T cell repertoires in COVID-19. Study-wide background: In each case, the material was cDNA or gDNA derived from T cells, B-cell-depleted T cells, or PBMCs.

Data came from immunoSEQ multiplex PCR; TCRdb stores just in-frame clones and leaves some out. The data show tens of thousands of clones, roughly four fifths seen once. This CDR3 has 16 residues. Germline lookup yields CDR1 KGHSH and CDR2 LQKENI. Between the trimmed V and J ends, which lost 4 bases and 0 bases, there was a span of 13 bases. This clone appeared once. This chain uses TRBV18 with TRBJ1-5; D may be TRBD1 (6 bases). This receptor was obtained from a woman of 80 years or more with acute or convalescent COVID-19. The source material was peripheral blood. The CDR3 protein is CASSQGTLNSNQPQHF. The CDR3 DNA sequence: TGTGCCAGCTCACAGGGGACACTGAATAGCAATCAGCCCCAGCATTTT.